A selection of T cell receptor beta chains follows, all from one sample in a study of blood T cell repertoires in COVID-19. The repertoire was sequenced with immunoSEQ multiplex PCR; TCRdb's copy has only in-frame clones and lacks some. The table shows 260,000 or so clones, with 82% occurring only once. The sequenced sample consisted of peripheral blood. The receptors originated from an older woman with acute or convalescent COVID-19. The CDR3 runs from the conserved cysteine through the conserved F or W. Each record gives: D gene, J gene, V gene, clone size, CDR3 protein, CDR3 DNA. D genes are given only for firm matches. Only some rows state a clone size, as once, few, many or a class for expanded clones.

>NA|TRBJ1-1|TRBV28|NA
CASILTLGGADTEAFF
TGTGCCAGCATCTTAACCCTAGGGGGGGCGGACACTGAAGCTTTCTTT
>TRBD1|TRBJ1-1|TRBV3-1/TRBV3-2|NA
CASSQASGTGIYTEAFF
TGTGCCAGCAGCCAAGCCTCCGGGACAGGGATCTACACTGAAGCTTTCTTT
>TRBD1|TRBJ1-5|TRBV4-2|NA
CASSQRQGEQPQHF
TGTGCCAGCAGCCAACGACAGGGGGAACAGCCCCAGCATTTT
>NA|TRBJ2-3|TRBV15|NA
CATSRGGGAGFSTDTQYF
TGTGCCACCAGCAGAGGGGGGGGCGCCGGGTTTAGCACAGATACGCAGTATTTT
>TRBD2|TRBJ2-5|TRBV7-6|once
CASSASPSGGIQETQYF
TGTGCCAGCAGCGCCAGCCCCAGCGGGGGGATCCAAGAGACCCAGTACTTC
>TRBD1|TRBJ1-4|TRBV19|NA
CASRDRGATNEKLFF
TGTGCCAGTAGAGACAGGGGAGCAACTAATGAAAAACTGTTTTTT
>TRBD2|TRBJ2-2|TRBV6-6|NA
CASWRSGGNTGELFF
TGTGCCAGCTGGAGGAGCGGGGGGAACACCGGGGAGCTGTTTTTT
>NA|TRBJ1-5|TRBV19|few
CASSAGTPVSNQPQHF
TGTGCCAGTAGTGCGGGAACACCAGTAAGCAATCAGCCCCAGCATTTT
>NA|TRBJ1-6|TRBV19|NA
CASSITAFHNSPLHF
TGTGCCAGTAGTATCACAGCCTTCCATAATTCACCCCTCCACTTT
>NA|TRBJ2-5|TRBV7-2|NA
CASSPGRGSSDQETQYF
TGTGCCAGCAGCCCCGGCCGGGGGTCCTCTGACCAAGAGACCCAGTACTTC
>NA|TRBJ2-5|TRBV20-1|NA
CSASQTGLLETQYF
TGCAGTGCTAGTCAGACAGGACTTCTGGAGACCCAGTACTTC
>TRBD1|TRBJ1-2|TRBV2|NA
CASSEDRGYGYTF
TGTGCCAGCAGTGAAGACAGGGGGTACGGCTACACCTTC
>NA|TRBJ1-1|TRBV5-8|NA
CASSLVRAGETEAFF
TGTGCCAGCAGCTTGGTCCGGGCAGGGGAAACTGAAGCTTTCTTT
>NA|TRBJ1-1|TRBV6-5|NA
CASSWTVTGGNTEAFF
TGTGCCAGCAGTTGGACCGTCACCGGGGGGAACACTGAAGCTTTCTTT
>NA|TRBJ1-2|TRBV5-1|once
CASSRHRENYGYTF
TGCGCCAGCAGCCGCCACAGGGAAAACTATGGCTACACCTTC
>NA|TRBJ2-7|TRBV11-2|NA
CASSSSSYEQYF
TGTGCCAGCAGCTCCTCTTCCTACGAGCAGTACTTC
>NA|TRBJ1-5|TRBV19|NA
CASSIGGTIAIIPQHF
TGTGCCAGTAGTATAGGTGGCACCATAGCAATCATACCCCAGCATTTT
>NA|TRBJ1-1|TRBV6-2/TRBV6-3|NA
CASSYSRAEAFF
TGTGCCAGCAGTTACTCGAGGGCAGAAGCTTTCTTT
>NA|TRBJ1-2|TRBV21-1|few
CASSISGDGYTF
TGTGCCAGCAGCATTTCAGGGGACGGCTACACCTTC
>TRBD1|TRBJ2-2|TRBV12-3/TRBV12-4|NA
CASSSQGFGELFF
TGTGCCAGCAGTTCACAGGGGTTCGGGGAGCTGTTTTTT
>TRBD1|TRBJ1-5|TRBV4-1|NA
CASSKGQGGNQPQHF
TGCGCCAGCAGCAAGGGACAGGGCGGCAATCAGCCCCAGCATTTT
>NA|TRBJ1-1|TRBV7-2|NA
CASSLDPGRAEAFF
TGTGCCAGCAGCTTAGATCCAGGGAGGGCTGAAGCTTTCTTT
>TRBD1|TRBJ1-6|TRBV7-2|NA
CASSSGQGNSPLHF
TGTGCCAGCAGCTCAGGACAGGGTAATTCACCCCTCCACTTT
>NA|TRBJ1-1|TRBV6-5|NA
CASYPSPRNTEAFF
TGTGCCAGTTACCCTTCCCCTAGGAACACTGAAGCTTTCTTT
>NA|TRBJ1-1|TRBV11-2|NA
CASSLEGPSNTEAFF
TGTGCCAGCAGCTTAGAGGGGCCTTCCAACACTGAAGCTTTCTTT
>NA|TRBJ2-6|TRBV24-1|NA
CATRHTSGANVLTF
TGTGCCACCAGACATACCTCTGGGGCCAACGTCCTGACTTTC
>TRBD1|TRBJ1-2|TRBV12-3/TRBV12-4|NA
CASSWDRVRGYTF
TGTGCCAGCAGTTGGGACAGGGTACGGGGCTACACCTTC
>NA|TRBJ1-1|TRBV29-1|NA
CSVAIRSVNTEAFF
TGCAGCGTCGCTATCAGGTCCGTGAACACTGAAGCTTTCTTT
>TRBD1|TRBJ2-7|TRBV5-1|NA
CASRGGTGYSYEQYF
TGCGCCAGCAGAGGAGGGACAGGGTACTCCTACGAGCAGTACTTC
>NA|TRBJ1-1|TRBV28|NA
CASSWGGTADTEAFF
TGTGCCAGCAGTTGGGGGGGGACGGCGGACACTGAAGCTTTCTTT
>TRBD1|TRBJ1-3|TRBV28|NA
CASTRTGAHSGNTIYF
TGTGCCAGCACCCGGACAGGCGCCCACTCTGGAAACACCATATATTTT
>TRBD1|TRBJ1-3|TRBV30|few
CAWSKDRASGNTIYF
TGTGCCTGGAGCAAAGACAGGGCTTCTGGAAACACCATATATTTT
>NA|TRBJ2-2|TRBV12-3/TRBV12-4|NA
CASIGAGELFF
TGTGCCAGCATCGGGGCCGGGGAGCTGTTTTTT
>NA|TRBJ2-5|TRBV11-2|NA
CASSLGEAGETQYF
TGTGCCAGCAGCTTAGGCGAGGCCGGGGAGACCCAGTACTTC
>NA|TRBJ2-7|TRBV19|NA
CASSLGGSYEQYF
TGTGCCAGTAGTCTAGGAGGCTCCTACGAGCAGTACTTC
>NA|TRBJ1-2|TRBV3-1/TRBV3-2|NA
CASSHGRGCVYGYTF
TGTGCCAGCAGCCATGGAAGAGGGTGCGTCTATGGCTACACCTTC
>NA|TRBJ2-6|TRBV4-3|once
CASSGHGGANVLTF
TGCGCCAGCAGCGGCCATGGTGGGGCCAACGTCCTGACTTTC
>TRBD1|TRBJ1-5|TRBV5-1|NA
CASSLTGANQPQHF
TGCGCCAGCAGCTTGACAGGGGCCAATCAGCCCCAGCATTTT
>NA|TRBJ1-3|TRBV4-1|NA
CASSRSGPGANTIYF
TGCGCCAGCAGCCGATCAGGCCCTGGGGCAAACACCATATATTTT
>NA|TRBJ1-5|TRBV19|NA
CASSIGTGKPQHF
TGTGCCAGTAGTATAGGCACGGGTAAGCCCCAGCATTTT
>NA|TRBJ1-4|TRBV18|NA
CASSPDSLWEKLFF
TGTGCCAGCTCACCAGACAGCTTGTGGGAAAAACTGTTTTTT
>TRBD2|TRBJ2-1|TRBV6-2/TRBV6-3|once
CASSSLAGGPRGYNEQFF
TGTGCCAGCAGCTCACTAGCGGGGGGACCGAGAGGTTACAATGAGCAGTTCTTC
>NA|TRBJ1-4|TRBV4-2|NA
CASSQPLATNEKLFF
TGTGCCAGCAGCCAGCCACTCGCAACTAATGAAAAACTGTTTTTT
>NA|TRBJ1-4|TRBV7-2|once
CASSKGGANEKLFF
TGTGCCAGCAGCAAGGGGGGGGCTAATGAAAAACTGTTTTTT
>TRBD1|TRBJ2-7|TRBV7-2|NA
CASSLLMDRGSEQYF
TGTGCCAGCAGCTTATTGATGGACAGGGGATCTGAGCAGTACTTC
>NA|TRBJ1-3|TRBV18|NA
CASSPQGWGSGNTIYF
TGTGCCAGCTCACCACAGGGGTGGGGATCCGGAAACACCATATATTTT
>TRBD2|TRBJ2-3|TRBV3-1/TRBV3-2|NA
CASSTWTSGGPSTDTQYF
TGTGCCAGCAGCACCTGGACTAGCGGGGGCCCTAGCACAGATACGCAGTATTTT
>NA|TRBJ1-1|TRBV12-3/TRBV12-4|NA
CASNLAGTEAFF
TGTGCCAGCAACCTCGCGGGGACTGAAGCTTTCTTT
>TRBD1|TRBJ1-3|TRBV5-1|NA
CASSPGAGGLSGNTIYF
TGCGCCAGCAGCCCTGGCGCAGGGGGGCTCTCTGGAAACACCATATATTTT
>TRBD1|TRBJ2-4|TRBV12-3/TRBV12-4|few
CASSPGTGFYF
TGTGCCAGCAGCCCCGGGACAGGGTTTTACTTC
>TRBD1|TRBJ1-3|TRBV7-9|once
CASSTTGGPVF
TGTGCCAGCAGCACGACAGGGGGCCCCGTTTTT
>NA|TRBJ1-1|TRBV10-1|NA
CASKQGLNTEAFF
TGCGCCAGTAAACAGGGCCTCAACACTGAAGCTTTCTTT
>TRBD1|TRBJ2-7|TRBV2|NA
CASIRDRVSYEQYF
TGTGCCAGCATCCGGGACAGGGTGTCCTACGAGCAGTACTTC